The clone carrying this T cell receptor beta chain is deemed large. What it recognizes is unknown. Sorting of live CD3+CD8+TCRalphabeta+ cells by PD-1 and/or TIGIT gave four subsets. Using roughly 15 ng of total RNA, TCR libraries were made with the QIAseq Immune Repertoire TCR panel. TCRdb reanalysed the reads using MiXCR and keeps one entry per CDR3 protein. In the table there are more than 1,000 distinct CDR3 sequences, about 5.8% of which are singletons. The germline V gene encodes CDR1 MGHRA and CDR2 YSYEKL. This CDR3 comprises 13 residues. Trimming cost V 5 bases and J 5 bases, with 10 bases left between them. These data come from a study of circulating CD8 cells and anti-PD-1 response in melanoma. Study-level background: Of around 13 patients, seven got anti-PD-1 first and six had prior therapy. Points from the study as a whole: At M1, fewer than 7.5% of TRB clonotypes appeared in multiple subsets.

J is TRBJ1-5 and V is TRBV4-1; D remains unclear. This TCR was recovered from a human donor with melanoma. Sequencing used CD8+ T cells from PBMCs, obtained at baseline or after one month of anti-PD-1 therapy (not recorded which). CDR3 bases: TGCGCCAGCAGCGTACCAGGCGATCAGCCCCAGCATTTT. This translates into CASSVPGDQPQHF.